The 29 T cell receptor beta chains listed next were all sequenced from one sample in a study of shared clonotypes between healthy human individuals. Sequencing used immunoSEQ multiplex PCR; TCRdb keeps in-frame clones, though not all of them. The sample lists some 2,400,000 clones; 90% to 96% were seen once. The sample was naive CD4+ T cells sorted from blood. Subset: CD45RA+ positively selected. The receptors stem from a man between 18 and 35 years old in good health.

V and J are TRBV6-5 and TRBJ1-1; no clear D. Per the germline V gene, CDR1 is MNHEY and CDR2 is SVGAGI. With 2 bases removed from V and 10 bases from J, the gap between germline ends came to 17 bases. The CDR3 is made up of 14 amino acids. The CDR3 here is CASSYRGRASGAFF. CDR3 bases: TGTGCCAGCAGTTACCGAGGACGGGCCTCCGGAGCTTTCTTT.

A word on this clone: This sample includes further DNA sequences coding for the same CDR3. This chain uses TRBV30 with TRBJ2-5; 8 nucleotides match TRBD2. Trimming cost V 2 bases and J 4 bases; bases outside gene matches: 6. Germline loops: CDR1 GTSNPN, CDR2 SVGIG (reference sequence). The CDR3 contains 14 residues. In nucleotides, the CDR3 is TGTGCCTGGAGTCCCGGACTAGCAGGAGAGACCCAGTACTTC. Protein: CAWSPGLAGETQYF.

The J gene is TRBJ2-7, the V gene TRBV5-1, with D tentatively TRBD2 (6 bases). This CDR3 is built from 14 residues. The V end lost 0 bases, the J end lost 2 bases, and 9 bases lay between the germline ends. CDR1 is SGHRS and CDR2 is YFSETQ in the germline V gene. The DNA of the CDR3 is TGCGCCAGCAGCTTGGTAGGGACTCCCTACGAGCAGTACTTC. The encoded protein is CASSLVGTPYEQYF.

The V and J genes are TRBV18 and TRBJ2-5; either TRBD1 or TRBD2 may supply D (5 bases each). V shed 3 bases and J shed 5 bases, with 13 bases lying between them. This CDR3 has 14 amino acids. From germline, CDR1 is KGHSH and CDR2 LQKENI. The CDR3 DNA follows: TGTGCCAGCTCACCGGGACGGTCCGGGGAGACCCAGTACTTC. It codes for CASSPGRSGETQYF. The entire variable domain, with the rest obtained from reference TRBV18 and TRBJ2-5, is as follows: NAGVMQNPRHLVRRRGQEARLRCSPMKGHSHVYWYRQLPEEGLKFMVYLQKENIIDESGMPKERFSAEFPKEGPSILRIQQVVRGDSAAYFCASSPGRSGETQYFGPGTRLLVL.

The chain employs TRBV6-1 and TRBJ2-7; D might be TRBD1 (6 bases). Germline V gives CDR1 MNHNS, CDR2 SASEGT. The CDR3 has 14 amino acids. Deletions cut 6 bases from V and 3 bases from J, with 15 bases between. CDR3 nucleotide sequence: TGTGCCAGCAGCCAGGGGCAAAGAAACTACGAGCAGTACTTC. Its translation: CASSQGQRNYEQYF.

The genes are TRBV29-1 and TRBJ1-5, with 7 bases lining up with TRBD1. Unmatched junction bases numbered 3, after V lost 6 bases and J lost 1 base. This CDR3 contains 13 residues. CDR1 and CDR2 (germline): SQVTM, ANQGSEA. The CDR3 bases are TGCAGCGTGAGGGGACAGAGCAATCAGCCCCAGCATTTT. Protein sequence: CSVRGQSNQPQHF.

The gene calls are TRBV28 and TRBJ2-3; D may be TRBD2 (6 bases). Germline values: CDR1 MDHEN, CDR2 SYDVKM. With 6 bases removed from V and 6 bases from J, the gap between germline ends came to 10 bases. The CDR3 is 12 amino acids. DNA for the CDR3: TGTGCCAGCAGACTAGCACCGGATACGCAGTATTTT. Translating it yields CASRLAPDTQYF.

Concerning this clone itself: At one end, the junction sequence differs from germline, possibly due to a read error. The chain carries TRBV7-2 and TRBJ2-5; TRBD1 agrees at 9 bases. CDR1 SGHTA and CDR2 FQGNSA come from the germline V gene. The CDR3 runs 15 residues. The CDR3 reads CASSLGDRDQEAQYF. DNA of the CDR3: TGTGCCAGCAGCTTAGGGGACAGGGACCAAGAGGCCCAGTACTTC.

The gene calls are TRBV5-6 and TRBJ2-1, with 7 bases identical to TRBD2. CDR3 size: 16 residues. J was trimmed by 5 bases and V by 1 base; bases with no gene match: 9. Germline CDR1 reads SGHDT; CDR2 reads YYEEEE. The CDR3 DNA is TGTGCCAGCAGCTTGAGAGGACTAGGGGAAAACAATGAGCAGTTCTTC. Translated: CASSLRGLGENNEQFF.

The gene calls are TRBV7-9 and TRBJ2-5; D remains ambiguous. The V and J ends lost 5 bases and 6 bases respectively, with 7 bases between them. Germline-derived CDR1 and CDR2 are SEHNR and FQNEAQ (reference sequence). CDR3 length: 11 residues. The CDR3 DNA is TGTGCCAGCAGCCCACAAAAGACCCAGTACTTC. The encoded protein is CASSPQKTQYF.

The chain couples TRBV6-5 to TRBJ1-1; D unresolved. This CDR3 comprises 15 residues. Deletions cut 5 bases from V and 3 bases from J, with 16 bases between. Germline CDR1 is MNHEY and CDR2 is SVGAGI. CDR3 protein: CASSQPGSVDTEAFF. The CDR3 DNA is TGTGCCAGCAGTCAGCCGGGTAGTGTCGACACTGAAGCTTTCTTT.

This clone was seen just once. This chain joins TRBV6-6 and TRBJ2-1; the match to TRBD2 covers 9 bases. V was clipped by 6 bases and J by 5 bases; unmatched bases: 8. The CDR3 loop spans 15 amino acids. Per the germline V gene, CDR1 is MNHNY and CDR2 is SVGAGI (reference sequence). CDR3 DNA sequence: TGTGCCAGCAGCCGCGGACTAGCGACAAACAATGAGCAGTTCTTC. Translating gives CASSRGLATNNEQFF.

In its sample, this clone was seen once. This chain connects TRBV7-9 to TRBJ1-3, with D hard to call. V lost 7 bases and J 6 bases, leaving 10 bases between the germline ends. This CDR3 is built from 12 residues. Germline V gives CDR1 SEHNR, CDR2 FQNEAQ (reference sequence). For the CDR3, the DNA is TGTGCCAGCATGCTAAGGTTAAACACCATATATTTT. Translation: CASMLRLNTIYF. Looking up the rest from reference TRBV7-9 and TRBJ1-3 gives the full variable domain: DTGVSQNPRHKITKRGQNVTFRCDPISEHNRLYWYRQTLGQGPEFLTYFQNEAQLEKSRLLSDRFSAERPKGSFSTLEIQRTEQGDSAMYLCASMLRLNTIYFGEGSWLTVV.

The chain joins TRBV6-1 to TRBJ2-3; D unresolved. V was shortened by 6 bases and J by 5 bases, with 15 bases between the two germline ends. Germline lookup yields CDR1 MNHNS and CDR2 SASEGT. The CDR3 sequence is 14 residues long. The CDR3 spells CASSLRTWGDTQYF. CDR3 nucleotide sequence: TGTGCCAGCAGCCTGAGGACGTGGGGAGATACGCAGTATTTT.

A note on this clone: Other DNA sequences from this sample encode an identical CDR3 as well. This rearrangement joins TRBV5-1 to TRBJ2-1, with D possibly TRBD2 on 5 matching bases. This CDR3 contains 15 residues. Germline CDR1 reads SGHRS; CDR2 reads YFSETQ. V was clipped by 0 bases and J by 2 bases, with 9 bases between them. DNA for the CDR3: TGCGCCAGCAGCTTGGTTGGCGGGCCCTACAATGAGCAGTTCTTC. As protein: CASSLVGGPYNEQFF.

The sample holds one count of this clone. This sequence joins TRBV29-1 and TRBJ1-1; D is perhaps TRBD1 (5 bases). The CDR3 totals 16 residues. Trimming cost V 4 bases and J 5 bases, with 23 bases left between them. CDR1 is SQVTM and CDR2 is ANQGSEA in the germline V gene. The CDR3 is CSVVFWGRARGTEAFF. The CDR3 bases are TGCAGCGTTGTTTTTTGGGGGAGGGCGCGGGGAACTGAAGCTTTCTTT.

Points on this clone: This same CDR3 is encoded by further DNA sequences in the sample. The gene calls are TRBV6-5 and TRBJ2-3, with 8 nucleotides matching TRBD1. Germline V gives CDR1 MNHEY, CDR2 SVGAGI. The length of the CDR3 is 15 residues. The J segment lost 4 bases and the V segment lost 4 bases, leaving 7 bases of the junction unmatched. The CDR3 loop reads CASSSPGGGADTQYF. DNA for the CDR3: TGTGCCAGCAGTTCTCCAGGGGGCGGAGCAGATACGCAGTATTTT.

The gene calls are TRBV28 and TRBJ2-1; a possible D gene is TRBD2 (7 bases). Germline values: CDR1 MDHEN, CDR2 SYDVKM. The V end was cut by 6 bases, the J end by 2 bases, with 11 bases between. The length of the CDR3 is 14 residues. This CDR3 reads CASSRGGPYNEQFF. The CDR3 region has the DNA TGTGCCAGCAGCCGCGGGGGCCCCTACAATGAGCAGTTCTTC.

V gene TRBV6-1 combines with J gene TRBJ2-7; D is undetermined. In germline, CDR1 is MNHNS, CDR2 SASEGT. Trimming cost V 2 bases and J 1 base, with 15 bases left between them. This CDR3 is built from 16 residues. The CDR3 coding sequence is TGTGCCAGCAGTGAATCGGGCTACCAGATTTCCTACGAGCAGTACTTC. Protein product: CASSESGYQISYEQYF.

The chain links TRBV7-9 to TRBJ1-2, with no clear D. This CDR3 comprises 16 residues. Germline CDR1 reads SEHNR; CDR2 reads FQNEAQ (reference sequence). V was clipped by 6 bases and J by 3 bases, with 20 bases between them. CDR3 region: CASSRGSGTRDYGYTF. The DNA for the CDR3 is TGTGCCAGCAGTCGTGGGTCAGGCACTAGGGACTATGGCTACACCTTC.

This chain links TRBV19 with TRBJ2-7; D remains unclear. V was shortened by 5 bases and J by 2 bases, with 22 bases between the two germline ends. This CDR3 spans 17 amino acids. Germline values: CDR1 LNHDA, CDR2 SQIVND (reference sequence). CDR3 sequence: CASSPTTGLVTTYEQYF. The CDR3 DNA reads TGTGCCAGTAGTCCAACTACTGGATTAGTAACGACCTACGAGCAGTACTTC.

V gene TRBV27 combines with J gene TRBJ2-7; D not certain. V was cut by 0 bases and J by 0 bases, with 6 bases left in between. CDR3 length: 14 amino acids. Per germline, CDR1 MNHEY and CDR2 SMNVEV (reference sequence). The CDR3 is CASSLSLSSYEQYF. As DNA, the CDR3 is TGTGCCAGCAGTTTATCCCTGAGCTCCTACGAGCAGTACTTC.

This chain links TRBV6-5 with TRBJ1-1, with D perhaps TRBD1 (5 bases). The CDR3 runs to 14 residues. From germline, CDR1 is MNHEY and CDR2 SVGAGI. The germline V and J ends were trimmed by 5 bases and 0 bases, with 10 bases remaining between them. The CDR3: CASSLGLLNTEAFF. CDR3 DNA sequence: TGTGCCAGCAGTCTGGGACTCTTGAACACTGAAGCTTTCTTT.

Notes on this clone: This sample includes further DNA sequences coding for the same CDR3. The chain recombines TRBV2 with TRBJ1-1, with unresolved D. The CDR3 contains 13 residues. The germline CDR1 and CDR2 sequences are SNHLY and FYNNEI. V lost 7 bases to trimming and J lost 1 base, with 10 bases between them. The CDR3 sequence: CASTGQRNTEAFF. The CDR3, as DNA: TGTGCCAGCACTGGGCAGAGGAACACTGAAGCTTTCTTT.

The chain combines TRBV10-3 with TRBJ2-3; 11 nucleotides agree with TRBD1. The CDR3 is made up of 17 amino acids. V gave up 3 bases and J gave up 2 bases; unmatched junction bases: 7. CDR1 and CDR2 from the germline V gene are ENHRY and SYGVKD. The CDR3: CAISERGTGGTTDTQYF. CDR3 bases: TGTGCCATCAGTGAAAGGGGGACAGGGGGTACCACAGATACGCAGTATTTT.

This rearrangement joins TRBV5-1 to TRBJ2-5, with D unclear. Trimming took 6 bases from V and 0 from J, leaving 3 bases between them. This CDR3 has 11 residues. Looked up from germline, CDR1 is SGHRS and CDR2 is YFSETQ. The CDR3 reads CASTHQETQYF. The CDR3, as DNA: TGCGCCAGCACCCACCAAGAGACCCAGTACTTC.

The V gene is TRBV28, the J gene TRBJ2-1, with D possibly called TRBD1 or TRBD2 (5 bases each). This CDR3 spans 13 amino acids. Germline assignment: CDR1 MDHEN and CDR2 SYDVKM. The ends were cut back, 7 bases at V and 5 bases at J, with 12 bases in the middle. CDR3 loop: CASISGTNNEQFF. Written as DNA, the CDR3 is TGTGCCAGCATATCGGGGACCAACAATGAGCAGTTCTTC.

This rearrangement joins TRBV28 to TRBJ1-1; D gene ambiguous. The CDR3 runs 12 residues. The V and J ends lost 4 bases and 7 bases respectively, with 10 bases between them. Germline CDR1 is MDHEN and CDR2 is SYDVKM. This chain's CDR3 is CASSYVTDEAFF. The CDR3 nucleotides read TGTGCCAGCAGTTACGTAACAGATGAAGCTTTCTTT.

CDR3: CASSTGTGGRVDTQYF. CDR3 sequence (DNA): TGTGCCAGCAGCACCGGGACAGGGGGCCGGGTAGATACGCAGTATTTT. The chain uses TRBV7-6 and TRBJ2-3; 12 nucleotides line up with TRBD1. From germline, CDR1 is SGHVS and CDR2 FNYEAQ. V shed 5 bases, J shed 5 bases, and the junction held 8 bases outside the gene matches. The CDR3 has 16 residues.